This entry describes one TCR beta chain. As yet, its antigen is unknown. These data belong to a study of cytomegalovirus exposure and HLA in healthy donors. Study at large: The roughly 130 validation repertoires used the same platform as the approximately 700 first-cohort repertoires (as reported by a later analysis).

The CDR3 has 14 amino acids. The germline V gene encodes CDR1 SGHRS and CDR2 YFSETQ. Trimming left V 4 bases short and J 1 base short, with 11 bases between. The protocol was immunoSEQ multiplex PCR, while the TCRdb copy is restricted to in-frame clones and leaves out a portion. Of 200,000 to 300,000 clones listed, about 90% are singletons. Study-wide points: Rare TCR sequences dominated, though some public TCRs recurred in many donors. A few of the chains that were CMV-associated were confirmed in vitro to be specific for CMV antigens. Cytomegalovirus status was reportedly diagnosed by the classifier with high specificity and sensitivity.

The source of this sequence is a young man in good health and CMV-seropositive. The sample comprised PBMCs. This chain joins TRBV5-1 and TRBJ1-1, with TRBD1 as a possible D gene (6 bases). CDR3 nucleotide sequence: TGCGCCAGCAGCACACAGGGAGGGAACACTGAAGCTTTCTTT. Its translation: CASSTQGGNTEAFF.